The T cell receptor delta chain described here comes from a study of γδ T cells in repeated Plasmodium falciparum infection. Flow sorting of PBMC yielded separate Vgamma9/Vdelta2+ and Vdelta2-negative gammadelta T cell populations for bulk repertoire analysis. The CDR3 is 21 residues long. In germline, CDR1 is GEAIGNYY, CDR2 EKD. TCRdb re-called clones from the multiplex PCR reads using CATT. The data contain 93,000 or so delta-chain clones, over 0.75% of them singletons. This clone has only a few counts. One base separates it from a far larger clone, so it is likely a read error. Other nucleotide sequences from this sample produce the same CDR3.

With the J gene uncalled, the V gene is TRDV2; the table calls TRDD3, which could not be checked here. The sample comprised gamma-delta T cells from blood. This sequence originates from a pool of human donors (malaria-infected and uninfected, not separated). CDR3 DNA sequence: TGTGCCTGTGACACACCGTCTTCAAGGCATCTGGGGGATAATCGCACCGATAAGCTCATCTTT. It translates to CACDTPSSRHLGDNRTDKLIF.